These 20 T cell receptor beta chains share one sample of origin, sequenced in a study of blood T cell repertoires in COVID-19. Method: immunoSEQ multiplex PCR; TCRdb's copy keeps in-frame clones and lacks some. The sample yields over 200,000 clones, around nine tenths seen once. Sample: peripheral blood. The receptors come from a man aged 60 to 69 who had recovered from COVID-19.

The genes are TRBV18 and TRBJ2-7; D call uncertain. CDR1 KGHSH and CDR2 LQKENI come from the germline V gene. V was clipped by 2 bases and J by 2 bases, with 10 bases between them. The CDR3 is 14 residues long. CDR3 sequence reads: CASSPESRAYEQYF. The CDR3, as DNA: TGTGCCAGCTCACCAGAGTCTCGGGCCTACGAGCAGTACTTC.

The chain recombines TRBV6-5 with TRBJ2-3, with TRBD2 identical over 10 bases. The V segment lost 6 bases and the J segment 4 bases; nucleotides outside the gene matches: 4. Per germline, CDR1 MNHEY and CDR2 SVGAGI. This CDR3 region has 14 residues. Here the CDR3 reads CASRASGGPDTQYF. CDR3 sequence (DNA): TGTGCCAGCAGAGCTAGCGGGGGACCAGATACGCAGTATTTT.

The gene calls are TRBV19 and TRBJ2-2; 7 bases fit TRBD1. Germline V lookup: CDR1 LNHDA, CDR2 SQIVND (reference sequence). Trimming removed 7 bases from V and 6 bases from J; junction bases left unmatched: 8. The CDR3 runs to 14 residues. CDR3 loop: CASTLDRAPGELFF. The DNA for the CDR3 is TGTGCCAGTACCCTTGACAGGGCTCCCGGGGAGCTGTTTTTT.

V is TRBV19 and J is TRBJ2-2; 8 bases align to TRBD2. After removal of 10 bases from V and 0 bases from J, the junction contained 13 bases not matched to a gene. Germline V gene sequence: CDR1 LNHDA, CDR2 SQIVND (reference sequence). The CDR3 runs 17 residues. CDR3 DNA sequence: TGTGCCACTAGATACCGGGGGGGCCTAGCGAACACCGGGGAGCTGTTTTTT. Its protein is CATRYRGGLANTGELFF.

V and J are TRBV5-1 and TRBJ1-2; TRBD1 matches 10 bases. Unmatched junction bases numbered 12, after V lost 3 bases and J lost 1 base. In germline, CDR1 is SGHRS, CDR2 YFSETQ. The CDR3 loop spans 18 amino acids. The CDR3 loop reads CASSSQGDRGLGNYGYTF. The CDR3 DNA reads TGCGCCAGCAGCTCTCAGGGGGACAGGGGCCTGGGTAACTATGGCTACACCTTC.

The CDR3 loop reads CALGQGKTTLSGNTIYF. The CDR3 bases are TGTGCCCTCGGACAGGGTAAGACGACACTCTCTGGAAACACCATATATTTT. The chain joins TRBV30 to TRBJ1-3, with 8 bases matching TRBD1. Germline V gene lookup returns CDR1 GTSNPN and CDR2 SVGIG (reference sequence). This CDR3 is 17 amino acids long. Trimming removed 8 bases from V and 0 bases from J; junction bases left unmatched: 15. The whole variable domain, remainder taken from reference TRBV30 and TRBJ1-3, is SQTIHQWPATLVQPVGSPLSLECTVEGTSNPNLYWYRQAAGRGLQLLFYSVGIGQISSEVPQNLSASRPQDRQFILSSKKLLLSDSGFYLCALGQGKTTLSGNTIYFGEGSWLTVV.

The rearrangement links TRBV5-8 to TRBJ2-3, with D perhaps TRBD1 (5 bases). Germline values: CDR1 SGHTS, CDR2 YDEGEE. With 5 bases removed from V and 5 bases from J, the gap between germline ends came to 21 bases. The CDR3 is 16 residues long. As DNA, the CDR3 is TGTGCCAGCAGGGGGCCCCGGGCCCCCGACGGAGATACGCAGTATTTT. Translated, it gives CASRGPRAPDGDTQYF.

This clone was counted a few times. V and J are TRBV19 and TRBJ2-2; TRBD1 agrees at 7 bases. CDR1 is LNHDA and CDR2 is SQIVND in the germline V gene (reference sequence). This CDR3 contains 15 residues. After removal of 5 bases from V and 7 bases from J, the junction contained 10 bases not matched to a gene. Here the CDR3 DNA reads TGTGCCAGTAGTCCGATACAGGGGATGAACGGGGAGCTGTTTTTT. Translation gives CASSPIQGMNGELFF.

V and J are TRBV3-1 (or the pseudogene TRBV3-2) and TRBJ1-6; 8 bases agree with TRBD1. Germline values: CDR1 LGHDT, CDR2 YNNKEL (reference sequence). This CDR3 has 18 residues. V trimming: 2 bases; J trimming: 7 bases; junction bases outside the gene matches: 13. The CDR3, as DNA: TGTGCCAGCAGCCAAAAGGACAGGGTGTCGTATATGAATTCACCCCTCCACTTT. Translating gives CASSQKDRVSYMNSPLHF.

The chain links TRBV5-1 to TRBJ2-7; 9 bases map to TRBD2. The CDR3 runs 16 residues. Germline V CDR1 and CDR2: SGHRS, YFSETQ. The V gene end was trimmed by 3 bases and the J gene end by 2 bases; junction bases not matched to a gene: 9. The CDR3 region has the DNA TGCGCCAGCAGCTCGGGACTAGCCCCCGGAACCTACGAGCAGTACTTC. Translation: CASSSGLAPGTYEQYF.

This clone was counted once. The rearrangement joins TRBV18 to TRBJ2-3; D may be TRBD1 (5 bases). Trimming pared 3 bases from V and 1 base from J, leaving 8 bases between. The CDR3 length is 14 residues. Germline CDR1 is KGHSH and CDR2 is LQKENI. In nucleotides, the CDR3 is TGTGCCAGCTCACCTGACAGACGCACAGATACGCAGTATTTT. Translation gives CASSPDRRTDTQYF.

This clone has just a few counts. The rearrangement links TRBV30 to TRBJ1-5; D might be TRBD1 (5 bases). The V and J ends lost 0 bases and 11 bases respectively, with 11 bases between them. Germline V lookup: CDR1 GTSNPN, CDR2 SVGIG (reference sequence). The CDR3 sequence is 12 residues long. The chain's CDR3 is CAWSVQGAAQHF. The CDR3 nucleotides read TGTGCCTGGAGTGTTCAGGGTGCCGCCCAGCATTTT.

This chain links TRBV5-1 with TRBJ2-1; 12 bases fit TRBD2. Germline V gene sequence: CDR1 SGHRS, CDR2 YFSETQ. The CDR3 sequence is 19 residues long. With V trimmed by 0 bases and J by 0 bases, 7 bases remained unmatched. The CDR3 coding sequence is TGCGCCAGCAGCTTGGTTCGGACTAGCGGGGACAACTCCTACAATGAGCAGTTCTTC. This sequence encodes CASSLVRTSGDNSYNEQFF.

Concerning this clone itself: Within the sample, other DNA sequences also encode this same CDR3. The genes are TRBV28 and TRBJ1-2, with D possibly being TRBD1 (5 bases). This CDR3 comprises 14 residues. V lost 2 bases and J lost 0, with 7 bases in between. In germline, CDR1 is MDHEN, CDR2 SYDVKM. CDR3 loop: CASSLGGANYGYTF. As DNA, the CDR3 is TGTGCCAGCAGTTTAGGGGGGGCTAACTATGGCTACACCTTC.

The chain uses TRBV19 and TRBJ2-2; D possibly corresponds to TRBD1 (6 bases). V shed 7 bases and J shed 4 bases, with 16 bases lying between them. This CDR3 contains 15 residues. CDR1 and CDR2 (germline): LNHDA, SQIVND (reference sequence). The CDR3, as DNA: TGTGCCAGTACTAAACAGGGTGCGGTCACCGGGGAGCTGTTTTTT. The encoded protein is CASTKQGAVTGELFF. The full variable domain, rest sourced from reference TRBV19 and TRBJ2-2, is DGGITQSPKYLFRKEGQNVTLSCEQNLNHDAMYWYRQDPGQGLRLIYYSQIVNDFQKGDIAEGYSVSREKKESFPLTVTSAQKNPTAFYLCASTKQGAVTGELFFGEGSRLTVL.

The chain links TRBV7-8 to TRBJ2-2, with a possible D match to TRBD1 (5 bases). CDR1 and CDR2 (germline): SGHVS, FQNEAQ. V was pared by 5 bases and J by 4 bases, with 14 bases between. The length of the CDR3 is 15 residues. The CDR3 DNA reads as TGTGCCAGCAGCCCCCTCCCTCAGGGCACCGGGGAGCTGTTTTTT. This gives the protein CASSPLPQGTGELFF.

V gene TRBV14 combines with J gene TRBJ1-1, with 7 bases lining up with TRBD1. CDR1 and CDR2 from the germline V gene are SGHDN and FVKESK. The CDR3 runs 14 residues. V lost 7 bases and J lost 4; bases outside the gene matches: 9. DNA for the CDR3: TGTGCCAGCAATCCGCAGACAGGGAGCACTGAAGCTTTCTTT. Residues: CASNPQTGSTEAFF.

CDR3 nucleotides: TGTGCCAGCAGTGAAAAGGGACAGGGGGGCTATGGCTACACCTTC. Protein product: CASSEKGQGGYGYTF. The chain links TRBV25-1 to TRBJ1-2; 11 nucleotides align to TRBD1. Trimming took 2 bases from V and 4 from J; bases not matched to a gene: 3. CDR1 and CDR2 (germline): MGHDK, SYGVNS. CDR3 size: 15 residues.

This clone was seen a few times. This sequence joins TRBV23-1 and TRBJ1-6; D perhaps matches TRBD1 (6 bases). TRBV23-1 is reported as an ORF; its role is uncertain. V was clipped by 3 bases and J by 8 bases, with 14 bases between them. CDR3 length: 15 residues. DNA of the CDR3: TGCGCCAGCAGTCACCGACAGGTGATGGATTCACCCCTCCACTTT. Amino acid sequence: CASSHRQVMDSPLHF.

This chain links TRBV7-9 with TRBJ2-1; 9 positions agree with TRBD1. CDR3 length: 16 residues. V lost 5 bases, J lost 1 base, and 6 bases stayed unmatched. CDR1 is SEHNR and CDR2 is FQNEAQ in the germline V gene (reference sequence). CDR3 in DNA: TGTGCCAGCAGCACTGGGGACAGGGTTTCCTACAATGAGCAGTTCTTC. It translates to CASSTGDRVSYNEQFF.